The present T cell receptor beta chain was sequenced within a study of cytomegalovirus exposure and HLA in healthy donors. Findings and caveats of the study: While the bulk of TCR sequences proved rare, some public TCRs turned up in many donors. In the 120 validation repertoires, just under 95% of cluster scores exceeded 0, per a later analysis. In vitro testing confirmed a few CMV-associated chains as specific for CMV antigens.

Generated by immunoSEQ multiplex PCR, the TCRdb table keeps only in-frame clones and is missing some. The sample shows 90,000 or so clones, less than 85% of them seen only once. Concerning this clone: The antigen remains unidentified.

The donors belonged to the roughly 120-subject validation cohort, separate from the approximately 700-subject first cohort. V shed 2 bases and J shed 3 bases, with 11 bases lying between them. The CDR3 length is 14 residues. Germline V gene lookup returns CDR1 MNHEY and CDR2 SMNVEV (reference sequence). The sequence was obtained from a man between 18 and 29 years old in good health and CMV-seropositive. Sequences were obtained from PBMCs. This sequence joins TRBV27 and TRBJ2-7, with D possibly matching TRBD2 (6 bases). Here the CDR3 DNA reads TGTGCCAGCAGTTTACGGGGGACCGGCTACGAGCAGTACTTC. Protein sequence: CASSLRGTGYEQYF.